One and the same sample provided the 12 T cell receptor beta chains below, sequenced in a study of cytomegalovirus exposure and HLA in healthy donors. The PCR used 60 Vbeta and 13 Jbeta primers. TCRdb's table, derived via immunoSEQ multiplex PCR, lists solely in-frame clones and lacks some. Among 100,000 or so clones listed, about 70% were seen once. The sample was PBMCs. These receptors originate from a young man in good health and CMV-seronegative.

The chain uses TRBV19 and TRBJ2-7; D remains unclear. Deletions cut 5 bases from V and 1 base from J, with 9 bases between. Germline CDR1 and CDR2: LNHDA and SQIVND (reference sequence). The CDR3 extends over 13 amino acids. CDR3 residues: CASSGLGSYEQYF. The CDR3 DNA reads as TGTGCCAGTAGTGGCCTAGGATCCTACGAGCAGTACTTC.

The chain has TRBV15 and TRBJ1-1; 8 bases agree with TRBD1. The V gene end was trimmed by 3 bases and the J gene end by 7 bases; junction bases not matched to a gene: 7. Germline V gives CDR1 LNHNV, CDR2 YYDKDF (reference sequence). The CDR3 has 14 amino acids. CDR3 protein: CATSSDRGGGEAFF. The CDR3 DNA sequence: TGTGCCACCAGCAGCGACAGGGGTGGTGGTGAAGCTTTCTTT.

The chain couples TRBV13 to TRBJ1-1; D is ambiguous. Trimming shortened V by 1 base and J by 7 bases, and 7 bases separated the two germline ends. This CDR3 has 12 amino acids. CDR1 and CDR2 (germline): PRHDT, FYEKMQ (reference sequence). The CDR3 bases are TGTGCCAGCAGCTTAGTTTCCAGTGAAGCTTTCTTT. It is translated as CASSLVSSEAFF.

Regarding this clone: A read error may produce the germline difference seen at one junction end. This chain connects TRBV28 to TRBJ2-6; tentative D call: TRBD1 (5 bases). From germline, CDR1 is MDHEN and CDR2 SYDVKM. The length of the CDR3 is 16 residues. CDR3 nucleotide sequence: TGTGCCAGCAGTCCCTATGGTTACTCTGGGGCCAACGGCCTGACTTTC. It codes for CASSPYGYSGANGLTF.

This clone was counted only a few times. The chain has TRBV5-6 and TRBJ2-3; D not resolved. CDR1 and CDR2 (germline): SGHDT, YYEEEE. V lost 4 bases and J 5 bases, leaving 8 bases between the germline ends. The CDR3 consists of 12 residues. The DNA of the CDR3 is TGTGCCAGCAGCCCGGGTGGAGATACGCAGTATTTT. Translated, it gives CASSPGGDTQYF.

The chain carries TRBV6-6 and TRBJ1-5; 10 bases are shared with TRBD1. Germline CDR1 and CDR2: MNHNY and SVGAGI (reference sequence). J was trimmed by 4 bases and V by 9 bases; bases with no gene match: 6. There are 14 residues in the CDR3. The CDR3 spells CASLGQGVNQPQHF. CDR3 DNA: TGTGCCAGTCTAGGACAGGGGGTAAATCAGCCCCAGCATTTT.

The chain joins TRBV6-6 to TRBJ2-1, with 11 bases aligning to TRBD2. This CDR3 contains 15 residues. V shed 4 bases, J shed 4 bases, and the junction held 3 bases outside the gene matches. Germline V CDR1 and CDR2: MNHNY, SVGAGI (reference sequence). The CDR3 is CASSFGTSGYNEQFF. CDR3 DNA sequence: TGTGCCAGCAGTTTCGGGACTAGCGGATACAATGAGCAGTTCTTC.

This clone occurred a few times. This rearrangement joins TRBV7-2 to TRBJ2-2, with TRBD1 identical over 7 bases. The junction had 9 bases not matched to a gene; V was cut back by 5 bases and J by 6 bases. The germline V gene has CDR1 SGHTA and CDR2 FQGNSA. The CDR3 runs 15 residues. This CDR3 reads CASSLGGKLSGELFF. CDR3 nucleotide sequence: TGTGCCAGCAGCCTAGGGGGCAAACTTTCCGGGGAGCTGTTTTTT.

The CDR3 loop reads CASSIVGGGRQPQHF. In DNA form, the CDR3 reads TGTGCCAGTAGTATAGTCGGGGGGGGAAGGCAGCCCCAGCATTTT. The chain recombines TRBV19 with TRBJ1-5; tentatively, D is TRBD1 (5 bases). Deletions cut 1 base from V and 7 bases from J, with 14 bases between. CDR3 length: 15 amino acids. CDR1 and CDR2 from the germline V gene are LNHDA and SQIVND (reference sequence).

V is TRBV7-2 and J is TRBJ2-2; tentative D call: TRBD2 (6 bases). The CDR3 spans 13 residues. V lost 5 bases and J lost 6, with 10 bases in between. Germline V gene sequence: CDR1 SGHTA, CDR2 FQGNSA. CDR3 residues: CASSPRLAGELFF. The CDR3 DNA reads TGTGCCAGCAGCCCCCGACTAGCCGGGGAGCTGTTTTTT. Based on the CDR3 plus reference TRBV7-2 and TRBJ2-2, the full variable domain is GAGVSQSPSNKVTEKGKDVELRCDPISGHTALYWYRQSLGQGLEFLIYFQGNSAPDKSGLPSDRFSAERTGGSVSTLTIQRTQQEDSAVYLCASSPRLAGELFFGEGSRLTVL.

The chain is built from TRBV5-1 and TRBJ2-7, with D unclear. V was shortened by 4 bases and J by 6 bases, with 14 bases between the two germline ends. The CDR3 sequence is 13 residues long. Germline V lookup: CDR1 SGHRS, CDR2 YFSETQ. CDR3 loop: CASSPVVGGEQYF. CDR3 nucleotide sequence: TGCGCCAGCAGCCCCGTAGTCGGTGGCGAGCAGTACTTC.

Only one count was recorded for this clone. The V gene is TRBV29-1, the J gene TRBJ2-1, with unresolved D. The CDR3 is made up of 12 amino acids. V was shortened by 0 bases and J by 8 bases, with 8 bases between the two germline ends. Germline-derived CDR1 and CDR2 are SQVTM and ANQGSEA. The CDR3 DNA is TGCAGCGTTGAAGATACGGGTGATGAGCAGTTCTTC. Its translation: CSVEDTGDEQFF.